These T cell receptor beta chains were read from a single sample in a study of T cell repertoires in cytomegalovirus infection. TCRdb processed the reads anew with MiXCR; each CDR3 protein has one entry. The table includes some 680,000 distinct CDR3 sequences, roughly 35% detected once. Sequenced: PBMCs. The source of these receptors is a human donor in good health (CMV status not recorded). Some clones in this sample may be carry-over from other donors' samples. The CDR3 runs from the conserved cysteine through the conserved F or W. A D gene is named only where the DNA matches it firmly. Only part of the rows carry a size: once, few, many, or a class if the clone is expanded.

size	D	J	V	DNA	CDR3
.	TRBD1	TRBJ1-2	TRBV7-2	TGTGCCAGCAGCAGTCCGGGACAGTATGGCTACACCTTC	CASSSPGQYGYTF
.	.	TRBJ2-1	TRBV6-6	TGTGCCAGCAGTAGGCCCGGGCAGGCCCACAATGAGCAGTTCTTC	CASSRPGQAHNEQFF
few	TRBD1	TRBJ1-1	TRBV11-2	TGTGCCAGCAGCTACATCACAGGGGGAACTGAAGCTTTCTTT	CASSYITGGTEAFF
.	.	TRBJ2-2	TRBV7-9	TGTGCCAGCTCCACTCAGGGTGCCGGGGAGCTGTTTTTT	CASSTQGAGELFF
.	.	TRBJ2-7	TRBV23-1	TGCGCCACCTTAGTACGGGACGGCGATGAGCAGTACTTC	CATLVRDGDEQYF
many	.	TRBJ2-3	TRBV7-2	TGTGCCAGCAGTCCCCGTCGGGGAACAGATACGCAGTATTTT	CASSPRRGTDTQYF
many	TRBD1	TRBJ1-5	TRBV29-1	TGCAGCGCAGCGACAGGGGTCGATCAGCCCCAGCATTTT	CSAATGVDQPQHF
once	.	TRBJ2-6	TRBV20-1	TGCAGTGCCACCCGGGTCTCTGGGGCCAACGTCCTGACTTTC	CSATRVSGANVLTF
few	.	TRBJ2-1	TRBV11-1	TGTGCCAGCAGCTTAGCATGGTTGGGGTCTGAGCAGTTCTTC	CASSLAWLGSEQFF
.	.	TRBJ2-1	TRBV28	TGTGCCAGCAGCCAGATGCAACTCAGGTTCCGGGAGTATTACAATGAGCAGTTCTTC	CASSQMQLRFREYYNEQFF
few	.	TRBJ2-7	TRBV12-3/TRBV12-4	TGTGCCAGCAGTCCCGGACGGGACTACGAGCAGTACTTC	CASSPGRDYEQYF
.	.	TRBJ1-1	TRBV19	TGTGCCAGTAGTAGCCCCGGCAAAAGAACAGAGAACACTGAAGCTTTCTTT	CASSSPGKRTENTEAFF
few	.	TRBJ2-1	TRBV23-1	TGCGCCAGCAGTCCCCTGGGTCTGCGGGGTAAAAATGAGCAGTTCTTC	CASSPLGLRGKNEQFF
.	.	TRBJ1-3	TRBV27	TGTGCCAGCAGCGTTATGGGGAGGGGCAGCACCATATATTTT	CASSVMGRGSTIYF
.	.	TRBJ2-7	TRBV20-1	TGCAGTGCTAGAGTCCCAGGGACCTACGAGCAGTACTTC	CSARVPGTYEQYF
few	.	TRBJ2-5	TRBV11-2	TGTGCCAGCAGATCGACCCTCCAAGAGACCCAGTACTTC	CASRSTLQETQYF
.	TRBD1	TRBJ1-5	TRBV6-8	TGTGCCAGCAGTTCAGCAGGGGGCTCTACATTGCATCAGCCCCAGCATTTT	CASSSAGGSTLHQPQHF
once	.	TRBJ1-6	TRBV7-9	TGTGCCAGCAGCTCGAGGGCCACAAATTCACCCCTCAACTTT	CASSSRATNSPLNF
.	.	TRBJ1-5	TRBV7-2	TGTGCCAGCAGCTTACGGAGGTTTCCCCAGCATTTT	CASSLRRFPQHF